Below, 29 T cell receptor delta chains from the same sample are listed, as sequenced in a study of gamma-delta T cells after stem cell transplantation. TCRdb called clones from the RT-PCR reads again using CATT. This sample carries roughly 2,000 delta-chain clones, about 17% of them seen once, and the ten largest clones take about 30%. The sample taken for sequencing was gamma-delta T cells. The receptors come from a human donor. It is not recorded whose cells these are; they may come from a transplant donor.

To note about this clone: A much larger clone sits a single nucleotide away, making a read error possible. Within the sample, other DNA sequences also encode this same CDR3. The rearrangement joins TRDV2 to TRDJ1, with 9 bases fitting TRDD3. In germline, CDR1 is GEAIGNYY, CDR2 EKD. The CDR3 totals 19 residues. CDR3 coding DNA: TGTGCTTGTGACACTATTCTGTCTGGGGGATCCCTAGACACCGATAAACTCATCTTT. Its translation: CACDTILSGGSLDTDKLIF.

The table lists this clone with a few counts. The V and J genes are TRDV2 and TRDJ1; 9 positions match TRDD3. The V gene end was trimmed by 0 bases and the J gene end by 1 base; junction bases not matched to a gene: 14. The CDR3 is 19 amino acids. Germline V CDR1 and CDR2: GEAIGNYY, EKD. The CDR3 DNA follows: TGTGCCTGTGACACCGTGGAAGGGGCTGGGGGATCTCCCACCGATAAACTCATCTTT. This codes for CACDTVEGAGGSPTDKLIF.

Relative to its sample, this clone is large (0.1 to 1%). The sample holds other DNA sequences that translate to the same CDR3. This chain connects TRDV2 to TRDJ1, with 7 nucleotides matching TRDD3. V trimming: 2 bases; J trimming: 0 bases; junction bases outside the gene matches: 26. This CDR3 comprises 22 residues. Germline V lookup: CDR1 GEAIGNYY, CDR2 EKD. The CDR3 nucleotides read TGTGCCTGTGACAGGGTGAGGACGGACTGGGGATTAGGAGGTCGGTACACCGATAAACTCATCTTT. It translates to CACDRVRTDWGLGGRYTDKLIF.

On this clone: A single base is all that separates this from a far larger clone, so a read error is likely. The chain carries TRDV2 and TRDJ1, with D unclear. Looked up from germline, CDR1 is GEAIGNYY and CDR2 is EKD. The V and J ends lost 4 bases and 1 base respectively, with 15 bases between them. CDR3 length: 15 amino acids. CDR3 region: CACDPLRVLTDKLIF. CDR3 coding DNA: TGTGCCTGTGATCCTCTGAGGGTTCTCACCGATAAACTCATCTTT.

This clone was counted a few times. The protein in TCRdb stems from a much larger clone and differs at residue 6 from this DNA's translation, likely a read error; here the protein is translated from the DNA. The chain couples TRDV2 to TRDJ1, with TRDD3 matching 11 bases. The CDR3 covers 19 residues. Germline CDR1 reads GEAIGNYY; CDR2 reads EKD. V lost 3 bases to trimming and J lost 0 bases; unmatched junction nucleotides: 14. This chain's CDR3 is CACDPVSPLGDNNTDKLIF. CDR3 nucleotide sequence: TGTGCCTGTGACCCAGTGAGTCCACTGGGGGATAATAACACCGATAAACTCATCTTT.

This clone was counted only a few times. The protein in TCRdb stems from a much larger clone and differs at residue 8 from this DNA's translation, likely a read error; here the protein is translated from the DNA. The chain has TRDV2 and TRDJ1, with TRDD3 matching 8 bases. The ends lost 3 bases at V and 0 bases at J; junction bases unmatched: 14. The CDR3 is made up of 18 amino acids. Germline V gives CDR1 GEAIGNYY, CDR2 EKD. The CDR3 DNA reads TGTGCCTGTGACCCCTGGACTGAGGGATACGGGTACACCGATAAACTCATCTTT. Protein sequence: CACDPWTEGYGYTDKLIF.

In this sample, this clone turned up a few times. This likely came from a read error, as a far larger clone is one base away. Different DNA sequences within this sample yield the same CDR3. The chain combines TRDV2 with TRDJ3; 13 nucleotides align to TRDD3. In germline, CDR1 is GEAIGNYY, CDR2 EKD. The CDR3 consists of 18 residues. The CDR3 loop is CACDTVLGDTPDTRQMFF. CDR3 DNA: TGTGCCTGTGACACCGTACTGGGGGATACGCCGGACACCCGACAGATGTTCTTC.

By share, this clone ranks as medium-sized. This chain uses TRDV2 with TRDJ1; 13 bases are shared with TRDD3. V shed 3 bases, J shed 4 bases, and the junction held 16 bases outside the gene matches. The CDR3 is 19 amino acids. From germline, CDR1 is GEAIGNYY and CDR2 EKD. This CDR3 is CACDPVLGDTLRKGDKLIF. CDR3 bases: TGTGCCTGTGACCCCGTACTGGGGGATACGCTCCGGAAAGGCGATAAACTCATCTTT.

Concerning this clone: A read error likely explains this, since a far larger clone differs by one base. The V gene is TRDV2, the J gene TRDJ1; 7 bases line up with TRDD3. Trimming at V came to 0 bases and at J to 1 base, leaving 28 bases not matched to a gene. This CDR3 comprises 23 residues. Germline lookup yields CDR1 GEAIGNYY and CDR2 EKD. Here the CDR3 DNA reads TGTGCCTGTGACACCGTTAAGTCCGATCCTAACGGGGGGATCGTCCATCTCACCGATAAACTCATCTTT. Translation gives CACDTVKSDPNGGIVHLTDKLIF.

Notes on this clone: TCRdb's entry gives the protein of a much larger clone, which mismatches this DNA's translation at residue 10, likely from a read error; the protein reported here is translated from the DNA. This chain connects TRDV2 to TRDJ1; 7 nucleotides align to TRDD3. CDR1 is GEAIGNYY and CDR2 is EKD in the germline V gene. The V gene end was trimmed by 3 bases and the J gene end by 6 bases; junction bases not matched to a gene: 9. The CDR3 is 14 amino acids. CDR3 sequence reads: CACDPLGMSNKLIF. As DNA, the CDR3 is TGTGCCTGTGACCCACTGGGGATGTCGAATAAACTCATCTTT.

This clone was detected only a few times. A read error may be the cause here, since a much bigger clone is one base away. The chain is built from TRDV2 and TRDJ1, with 9 positions matching TRDD3. V shed 5 bases and J 0 bases; nucleotides not matched to a gene: 15. The CDR3 has 18 residues. Germline V gene sequence: CDR1 GEAIGNYY, CDR2 EKD. Here the CDR3 DNA reads TGTGCCTGTGCCAGGGTACTGGGGGACCCGACGGACACCGATAAACTCATCTTT. Translation: CACARVLGDPTDTDKLIF.

Concerning this clone itself: One base away lies a much larger clone, so this may be a sequencing read error. The rearrangement uses TRDV2 and TRDJ1; 8 positions agree with TRDD2. J gave up 0 bases and V 4 bases, and 27 bases lay outside the gene matches. Germline CDR1 reads GEAIGNYY; CDR2 reads EKD. This CDR3 comprises 22 residues. This CDR3 is CACEPLYPSSYVCGSYTDKLIF. The CDR3 region has the DNA TGTGCCTGTGAACCACTATACCCCTCTTCCTACGTGTGTGGATCGTACACCGATAAACTCATCTTT.

This clone is classed as medium-sized. DNA for the CDR3: TGTGCCTGTGAACTACTGGGGGATCGGGGGAGAAACACCGATAAACTCATCTTT. Its translation is CACELLGDRGRNTDKLIF. The V call is TRDV2, the J call TRDJ1, with 10 bases aligning to TRDD3. The V gene's germline CDR1 is GEAIGNYY and CDR2 EKD. The V gene end was trimmed by 4 bases and the J gene end by 0 bases; junction bases not matched to a gene: 13. This CDR3 region has 18 residues.

Remarks on this clone: This DNA's translation differs at residue 10 from TCRdb's protein, which comes from a much larger clone; a read error is likely, and the protein shown is translated from the DNA. The J gene is TRDJ1, the V gene TRDV2, with 7 bases fitting TRDD3. The CDR3 is 19 amino acids. Germline CDR1 and CDR2: GEAIGNYY and EKD. The V gene end was trimmed by 0 bases and the J gene end by 2 bases; junction bases not matched to a gene: 17. CDR3 bases: TGTGCCTGTGACACCGTTGTTGGGGGACACTGGAAAGGAACCGATAAACTCATCTTT. This codes for CACDTVVGGHWKGTDKLIF.

Concerning this clone itself: This likely reflects a read error, since a far larger clone is one base away. The J gene is TRDJ1, the V gene TRDV2; 8 positions agree with TRDD3. CDR1 GEAIGNYY and CDR2 EKD come from the germline V gene. V gave up 0 bases and J gave up 12 bases; unmatched junction bases: 20. The CDR3 is 17 amino acids. The CDR3 protein is CACDTVEGAGGQGRFIF. CDR3 nucleotides: TGTGCCTGTGACACCGTGGAAGGGGCTGGGGGACAAGGGAGATTCATCTTT.

Points on this clone: A far larger clone is off by one base, so a read error is likely. Within the sample, other DNA sequences also encode this same CDR3. The rearrangement links TRDV2 to TRDJ1; 8 positions match TRDD3. With V trimmed by 1 base and J by 2 bases, 38 bases remained unmatched. CDR1 is GEAIGNYY and CDR2 is EKD in the germline V gene. The CDR3 contains 26 residues. The CDR3 is CACDTVKSALPKSPGILDSPTDKLIF. DNA of the CDR3: TGTGCCTGTGACACGGTAAAATCGGCCTTGCCTAAATCTCCGGGGATACTGGATAGTCCGACCGATAAACTCATCTTT.

This clone was found a few times. TCRdb has a much larger clone's protein, which differs at residue 6 from the translation of this DNA, likely because of a read error; what is shown is the protein translated from the DNA. DNA of the CDR3: TGTGCCTGTGACACCGTCCTTCTGGGGGATACGTCCTCTACGCGACAGATGTTTTTC. It codes for CACDTVLLGDTSSTRQMFF. J is TRDJ3 and V is TRDV2, with TRDD3 identical over 12 bases. This CDR3 is built from 19 residues. Germline loops: CDR1 GEAIGNYY, CDR2 EKD. Losses at the gene ends were 0 bases for V and 13 bases for J; bases not matched to a gene: 15.

This clone is medium-sized (0.01 to 0.1%). The gene calls are TRDV2 and TRDJ1, with 9 positions matching TRDD3. J gave up 3 bases and V 1 base, and 17 bases lay outside the gene matches. The CDR3 loop spans 19 amino acids. The germline V gene has CDR1 GEAIGNYY and CDR2 EKD. CDR3 residues: CACDTLARAVGDNADKLIF. For the CDR3, the DNA is TGTGCCTGTGACACTTTGGCACGAGCAGTGGGGGATAATGCCGATAAACTCATCTTT.

A note on this clone: The protein recorded in TCRdb matches a much larger clone and deviates from this DNA's translation at residue 15, suggesting a read error; the protein here is obtained by translating the DNA. The V and J genes are TRDV2 and TRDJ1; 10 bases map to TRDD3. The CDR3 totals 19 residues. In germline, CDR1 is GEAIGNYY, CDR2 EKD. The DNA for the CDR3 is TGTGCCTGTGACACGCTTGCTCTGACTGGGGGATTGTACACCGTTAAACTCATCTTT. Its translation: CACDTLALTGGLYTVKLIF.

The chain links TRDV2 to TRDJ1, with D tentatively TRDD2 or TRDD3 (6 bases each). Trimming stripped 2 bases from V and 0 bases from J, with 24 bases between. The CDR3 consists of 19 residues. Germline values: CDR1 GEAIGNYY, CDR2 EKD. The CDR3 DNA is TGTGCCTGTGACAGCCTTCCGAGCCCTGACTGGGAGTACACCGATAAACTCATCTTT. The encoded protein is CACDSLPSPDWEYTDKLIF.

Notes on this clone: This probably arose from a read error, given a far larger clone one base away. CDR3 protein: CACDTVGGYTEKLIF. The CDR3, as DNA: TGTGCCTGTGACACCGTCGGGGGATACACCGAGAAACTCATCTTT. The chain combines TRDV2 with TRDJ1; TRDD3 matches 9 bases. Looked up from germline, CDR1 is GEAIGNYY and CDR2 is EKD. The CDR3 contains 15 residues.

This clone is medium-sized (0.01 to 0.1%) by share. This rearrangement joins TRDV2 to TRDJ1; 12 bases match TRDD3. J was trimmed by 2 bases and V by 3 bases; bases with no gene match: 15. The CDR3 sequence is 19 residues long. The germline V gene encodes CDR1 GEAIGNYY and CDR2 EKD. CDR3 nucleotides: TGTGCCTGTGACTTACTGGGGGATACTTTAATTTCGAGGACCGATAAACTCATCTTT. This encodes CACDLLGDTLISRTDKLIF.

Only a few counts were recorded for this clone. TCRdb assigns this DNA the protein of a much larger clone, which departs from its translation at residue 15; this likely reflects a read error, and the protein shown comes from translating the DNA. V and J are TRDV2 and TRDJ1; TRDD3 aligns across 9 bases. This CDR3 spans 17 amino acids. CDR1 is GEAIGNYY and CDR2 is EKD in the germline V gene. This CDR3 is CACDTLLGDRYTDKFIF. Written as DNA, the CDR3 is TGTGCCTGTGACACTTTACTGGGGGACCGCTACACCGATAAATTCATCTTT.

A remark on this clone: A far larger clone is a single base away, which makes a read error likely. The genes are TRDV2 and TRDJ1; D may be TRDD3 (5 bases). Looked up from germline, CDR1 is GEAIGNYY and CDR2 is EKD. Trimming took off 0 bases at V and 2 bases at J, with 33 bases between the two ends. The CDR3 is 22 amino acids. The CDR3 region is CACDTVPLTGRGHQNPTDKLIF. As DNA, the CDR3 is TGTGCCTGTGACACCGTTCCGCTTACGGGTAGGGGGCACCAAAACCCGACCGATAAACTCATCTTT.

This clone turned up a few times. A far larger clone differs by one base, so this is likely a read error. Other DNA sequences from this sample encode an identical CDR3 as well. In DNA, the CDR3 is TGTGCCTGTGACAGGGTGAGAACGGACTGGGGATTAGGAGGTCGGTACACCGATAAACTCATCTTT. The encoded protein is CACDRVRTDWGLGGRYTDKLIF. The V gene is TRDV2, the J gene TRDJ1; 7 bases fit TRDD3. J was trimmed by 0 bases and V by 2 bases; bases with no gene match: 26. CDR1 and CDR2 (germline): GEAIGNYY, EKD. This CDR3 contains 22 residues.

By frequency in the sample, this clone is medium-sized. The same CDR3 can be traced to other DNA sequences in this sample. The chain couples TRDV2 to TRDJ1; 10 nucleotides align to TRDD3. The V gene's germline CDR1 is GEAIGNYY and CDR2 EKD. V was clipped by 0 bases and J by 4 bases; unmatched bases: 16. The CDR3 spans 19 residues. The CDR3 DNA is TGTGCCTGTGACACCATACGGGGGGGATACGGAAACACGGTCGATAAACTCATCTTT. Encoded protein: CACDTIRGGYGNTVDKLIF.

In its sample, this clone is large (0.1 to 1%). The sample contains more than one DNA sequence encoding this CDR3. The chain couples TRDV2 to TRDJ1, with D maybe TRDD3 (6 bases). Trimming shortened V by 3 bases and J by 0 bases, and 19 bases separated the two germline ends. The CDR3 totals 17 residues. Germline-derived CDR1 and CDR2 are GEAIGNYY and EKD. CDR3 in DNA: TGTGCCTGTGACTCTGTACTGGGAACGATATACACCGATAAACTCATCTTT. Amino acid sequence: CACDSVLGTIYTDKLIF.

To note about this clone: This likely traces to a read error, being one base from a far larger clone. Written as DNA, the CDR3 is TGTGCCTGTGGCCACGTACTGGGGGATACCGATAAACTCATCTTT. Translation: CACGHVLGDTDKLIF. V is TRDV2 and J is TRDJ1, with 10 bases lining up with TRDD3. The germline V gene encodes CDR1 GEAIGNYY and CDR2 EKD. This CDR3 spans 15 amino acids. V was clipped by 5 bases and J by 2 bases; unmatched bases: 7.

In the case of this clone: A far bigger clonotype differs at one base, so this is likely a read error. Distinct nucleotide sequences in the sample also encode this CDR3. V usage is TRDV2 and J usage is TRDJ3; D is possibly TRDD3 (5 bases). CDR3 length equals 18 residues. Germline V gives CDR1 GEAIGNYY, CDR2 EKD. CDR3 sequence reads: CACDTILEQTWDTRQMFF. CDR3 nucleotides: TGTGCCTGTGACACTATATTGGAGCAAACCTGGGACACCCGACAGATGTTTTTT.